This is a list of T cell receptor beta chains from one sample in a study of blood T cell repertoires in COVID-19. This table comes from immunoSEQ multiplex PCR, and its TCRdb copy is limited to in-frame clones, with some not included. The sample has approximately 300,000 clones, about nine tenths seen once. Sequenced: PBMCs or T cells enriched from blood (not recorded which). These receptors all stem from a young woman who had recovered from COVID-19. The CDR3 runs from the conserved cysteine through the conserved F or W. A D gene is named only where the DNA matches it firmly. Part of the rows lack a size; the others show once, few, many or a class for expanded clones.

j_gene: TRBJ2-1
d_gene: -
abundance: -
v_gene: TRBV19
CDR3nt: TGTGCCAGTAGTATAGGAGTCGTGCTGAGCTCCTACAATGAGCAGTTCTTC
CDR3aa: CASSIGVVLSSYNEQFF

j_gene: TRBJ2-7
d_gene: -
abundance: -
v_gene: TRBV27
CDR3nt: TGTGCCAGCAGTTCAAGGGAGCCCTACGAGCAGTACTTC
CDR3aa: CASSSREPYEQYF

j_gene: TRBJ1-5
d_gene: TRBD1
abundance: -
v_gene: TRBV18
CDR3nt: TGTGCCAGCTCACGCGGACAGGGGGGGAACAATCAGCCCCAGCATTTT
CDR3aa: CASSRGQGGNNQPQHF

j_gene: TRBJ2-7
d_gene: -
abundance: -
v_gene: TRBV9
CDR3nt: TGTGCCAGCAGCGGCGCTGAGGCCGCTCCTTACGAGCAGTACTTC
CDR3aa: CASSGAEAAPYEQYF

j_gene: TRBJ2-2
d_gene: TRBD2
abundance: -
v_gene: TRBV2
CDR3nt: TGTGCCAGCAGTCCTTCGAATAGCGGGGGTAACGGGGAGCTGTTTTTT
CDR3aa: CASSPSNSGGNGELFF

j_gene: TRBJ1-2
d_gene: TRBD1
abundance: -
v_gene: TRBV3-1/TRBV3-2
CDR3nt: TGTGCCAGCAGCCAAGGGACAGGGGGCAGCTATGGCTACACCTTC
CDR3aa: CASSQGTGGSYGYTF

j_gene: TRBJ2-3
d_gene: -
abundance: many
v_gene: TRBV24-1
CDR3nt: TGTGCCACCAGTGGAGCCCACGGGACTGATCTCACAGATACGCAGTATTTT
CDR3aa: CATSGAHGTDLTDTQYF

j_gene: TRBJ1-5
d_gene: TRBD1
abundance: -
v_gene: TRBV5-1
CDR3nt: TGCGCCAGCAGCCCTACAGGGGGCGCCGGACAGCCCCAGCATTTT
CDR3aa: CASSPTGGAGQPQHF

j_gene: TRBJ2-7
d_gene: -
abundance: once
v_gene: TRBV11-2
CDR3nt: TGTGCCAGTCCCCGGGGTCGGCAGCGGGCCTACGAGCAGTACTTC
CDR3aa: CASPRGRQRAYEQYF

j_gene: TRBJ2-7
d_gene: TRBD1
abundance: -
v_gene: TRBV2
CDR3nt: TGTGCCAGCACAAGAAGTTATGGACAGGGGGCGCACGAGCAGTACTTC
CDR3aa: CASTRSYGQGAHEQYF

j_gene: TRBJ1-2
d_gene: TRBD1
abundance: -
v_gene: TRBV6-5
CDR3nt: TGTGCCAGCAGAGGGACAGGCCCTAACTATGGCTACACCTTC
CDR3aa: CASRGTGPNYGYTF

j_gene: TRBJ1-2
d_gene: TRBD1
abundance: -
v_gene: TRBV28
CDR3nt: TGTGCCAGCAACCCCTGGACAGGGGCCCGCTACACCTTC
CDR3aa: CASNPWTGARYTF

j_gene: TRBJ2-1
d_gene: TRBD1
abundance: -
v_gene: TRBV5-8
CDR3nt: TGTGCCAGCGACCGGACAGGCGTAAGCAATGAGCAGTTCTTC
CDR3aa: CASDRTGVSNEQFF

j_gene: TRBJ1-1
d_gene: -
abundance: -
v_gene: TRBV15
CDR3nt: TGTGCCACCAGCAGAGACAGGGTATCTGCGTCTTTCTTT
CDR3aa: CATSRDRVSASFF

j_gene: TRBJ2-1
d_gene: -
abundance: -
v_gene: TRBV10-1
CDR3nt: TGCGCCAGCAGTGATCTCTCTCCGGGAGCCTACAATGAGCAGTTCTTC
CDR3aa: CASSDLSPGAYNEQFF

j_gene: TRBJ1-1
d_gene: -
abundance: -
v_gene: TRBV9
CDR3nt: TGTGCCAGCAGCGTATACCAGGGGAGTCTCACTGAAGCTTTCTTT
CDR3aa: CASSVYQGSLTEAFF

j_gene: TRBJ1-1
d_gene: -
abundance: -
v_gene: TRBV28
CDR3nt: TGTGCCAGCAGTTTAATCCTCACTGAAGCTTTCTTT
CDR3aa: CASSLILTEAFF

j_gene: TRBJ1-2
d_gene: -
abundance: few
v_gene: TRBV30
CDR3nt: TGTGCCTGGAGTCTGAGAAAGGTCGCGGCCTTC
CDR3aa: CAWSLRKVAAF

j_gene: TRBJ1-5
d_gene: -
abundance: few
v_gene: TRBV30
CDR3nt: TGTGCCTGGAGTGTACAAGGGGATCAGCCCCAGCATTTT
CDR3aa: CAWSVQGDQPQHF

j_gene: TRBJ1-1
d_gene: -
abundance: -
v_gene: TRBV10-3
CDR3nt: TGTGCCATCAAAGTCCAAGGGGGCACTGAAGCTTTCTTT
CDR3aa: CAIKVQGGTEAFF

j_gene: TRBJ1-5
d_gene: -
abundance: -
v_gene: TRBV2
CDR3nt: TGTGCCAGCAGCAGGAATAGCAATCAGCCCCAGCATTTT
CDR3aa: CASSRNSNQPQHF

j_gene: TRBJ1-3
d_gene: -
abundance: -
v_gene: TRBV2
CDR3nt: TGTGCCAGCACCCCGGAGGGGCCCCACTCTGGAAACACCATATATTTT
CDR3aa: CASTPEGPHSGNTIYF

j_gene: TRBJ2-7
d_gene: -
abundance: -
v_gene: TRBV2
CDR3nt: TGTGCCAGCAGTTCAAAAACGGACTATACGTCCTACGAGCAGTACTTC
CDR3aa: CASSSKTDYTSYEQYF

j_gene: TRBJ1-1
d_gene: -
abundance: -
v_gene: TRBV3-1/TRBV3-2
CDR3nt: TGTGCCAGCAGCCACGGGCGGGGGGCTGAAGCTTTCTTT
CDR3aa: CASSHGRGAEAFF

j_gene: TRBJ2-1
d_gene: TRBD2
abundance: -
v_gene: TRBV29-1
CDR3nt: TGCAGCGTTGGACTAGCGCATAGCTCCTACAATGAGCAGTTCTTC
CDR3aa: CSVGLAHSSYNEQFF

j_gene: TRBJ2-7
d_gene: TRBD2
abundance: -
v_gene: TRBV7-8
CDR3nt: TGTGCCAGCAGCCCCGCCGGGACTAGCTTGAGCGAGCAGTACTTC
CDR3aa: CASSPAGTSLSEQYF

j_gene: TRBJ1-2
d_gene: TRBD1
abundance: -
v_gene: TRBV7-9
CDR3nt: TGTGCCAGCAGCTTCGGCGAGGGGGCGGTCGGCTACACCTTC
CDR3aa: CASSFGEGAVGYTF

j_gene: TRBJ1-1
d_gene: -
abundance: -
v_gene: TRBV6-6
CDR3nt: TGTGCCAGCAGTTACCCGGACAGGAACACTGAAGCTTTCTTT
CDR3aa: CASSYPDRNTEAFF

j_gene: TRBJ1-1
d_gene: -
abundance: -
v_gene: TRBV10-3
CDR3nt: TGTGCCATCAGTGAGTCGGGGGAGGACACTGAAGCTTTCTTT
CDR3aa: CAISESGEDTEAFF

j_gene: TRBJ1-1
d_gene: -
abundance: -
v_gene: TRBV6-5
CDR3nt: TGTGCCAGCAGTAACGTTATTGGGGCGAACACTGAAGCTTTCTTT
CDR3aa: CASSNVIGANTEAFF

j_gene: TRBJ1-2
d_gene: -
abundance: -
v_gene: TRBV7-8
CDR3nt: TGTGCCAGCAGCCCTACGGAGGGGCAGCTTAACTATGGCTACACCTTC
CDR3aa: CASSPTEGQLNYGYTF

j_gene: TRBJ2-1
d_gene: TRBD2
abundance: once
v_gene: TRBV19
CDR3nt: TGTGCCAGTAGTATTACGGGAGGGAACAATGAGCAGTTCTTC
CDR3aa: CASSITGGNNEQFF

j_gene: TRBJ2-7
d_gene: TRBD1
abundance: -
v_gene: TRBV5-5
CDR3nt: TGTGCCAGCCGAGGGGACAGGGGCTACGAGCAGTACTTC
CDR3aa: CASRGDRGYEQYF

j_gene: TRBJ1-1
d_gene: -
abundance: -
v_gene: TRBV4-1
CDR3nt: TGCGCCAGCAGCCAAGATGAGGTAATGAACACTGAAGCTTTCTTT
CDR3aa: CASSQDEVMNTEAFF

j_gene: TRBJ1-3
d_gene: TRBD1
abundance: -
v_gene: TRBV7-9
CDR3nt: TGTGCCAGCAGTCCGACAGGGATGGCGGGAAACACCATATATTTT
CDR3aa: CASSPTGMAGNTIYF

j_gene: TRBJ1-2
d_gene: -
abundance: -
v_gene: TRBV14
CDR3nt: TGTGCCAGCAGTCTCGCTCAGGGTAGTTATGGCTACACCTTC
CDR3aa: CASSLAQGSYGYTF

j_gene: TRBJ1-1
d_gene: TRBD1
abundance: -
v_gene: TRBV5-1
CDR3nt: TGCGCCAGCAGCCCGGGACAGGGGTCGGATGTTGGCACTGAAGCTTTCTTT
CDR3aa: CASSPGQGSDVGTEAFF

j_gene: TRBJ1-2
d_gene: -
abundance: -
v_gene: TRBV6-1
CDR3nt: TGTGCCAGCAGTGAAATTCCAGGGAATGGCTACACCTTC
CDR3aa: CASSEIPGNGYTF

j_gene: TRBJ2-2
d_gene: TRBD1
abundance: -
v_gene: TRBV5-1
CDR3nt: TGCGCCAGCAGCTCCGACAGGGTAACCGGGGAGCTGTTTTTT
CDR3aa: CASSSDRVTGELFF

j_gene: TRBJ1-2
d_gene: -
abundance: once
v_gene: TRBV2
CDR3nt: TGTGCCAGCAACAGACACTATGGCTACACCTTC
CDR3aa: CASNRHYGYTF

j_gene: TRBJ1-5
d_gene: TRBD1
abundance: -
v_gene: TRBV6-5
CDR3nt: TGTGCCAGCAGTACAGGGGGCGGACAGCCCCAGCATTTT
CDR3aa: CASSTGGGQPQHF

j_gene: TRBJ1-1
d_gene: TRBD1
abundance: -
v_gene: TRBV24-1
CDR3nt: TGTGCCACCAGTGATACCAGGGGGTCTGTCGATGAAGCTTTCTTT
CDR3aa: CATSDTRGSVDEAFF

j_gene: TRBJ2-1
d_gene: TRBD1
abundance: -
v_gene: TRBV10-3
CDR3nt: TGTGCCACCGAACAGGGGGGAATTATGGATGAGCAGTTCTTC
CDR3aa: CATEQGGIMDEQFF

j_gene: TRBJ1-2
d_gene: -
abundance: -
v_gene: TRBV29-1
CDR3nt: TGCAGCGTTGATAGGGGTCAGGATGGCTACACCTTC
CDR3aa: CSVDRGQDGYTF

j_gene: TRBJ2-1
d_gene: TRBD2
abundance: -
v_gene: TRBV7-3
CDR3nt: TGTGCCAGCAGCCTAGCGGGAGAGCAGTTCTTC
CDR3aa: CASSLAGEQFF

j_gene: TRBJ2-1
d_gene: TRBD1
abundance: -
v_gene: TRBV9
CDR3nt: TGTGCCAGCAGCGTAGAGCAGGGACAGGAGCAGTTCTTC
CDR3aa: CASSVEQGQEQFF

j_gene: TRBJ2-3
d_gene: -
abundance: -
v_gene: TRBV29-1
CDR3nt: TGCAGCGTTGAAGGGGGCAGGGGAACAGATACGCAGTATTTT
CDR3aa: CSVEGGRGTDTQYF

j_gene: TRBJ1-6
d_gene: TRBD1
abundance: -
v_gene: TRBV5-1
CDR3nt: TGCGCCAGCAGCAGGACAGGGGAAATGGGTTCACCCCTCCACTTT
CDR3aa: CASSRTGEMGSPLHF

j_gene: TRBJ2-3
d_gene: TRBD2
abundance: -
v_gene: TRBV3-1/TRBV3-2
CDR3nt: TGTGCCAGCAGCCGAGCGACTAGCTGGCGCACAGATACGCAGTATTTT
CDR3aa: CASSRATSWRTDTQYF

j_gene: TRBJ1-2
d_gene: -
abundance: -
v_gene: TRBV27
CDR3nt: TGTGCCAGCAGTCCAGGGCACACTAACTATGGCTACACCTTC
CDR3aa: CASSPGHTNYGYTF

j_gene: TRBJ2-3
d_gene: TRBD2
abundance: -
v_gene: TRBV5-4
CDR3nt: TGTGCCAGCAGCTTGTTAGCGGGTGAGACAGATACGCAGTATTTT
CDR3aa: CASSLLAGETDTQYF

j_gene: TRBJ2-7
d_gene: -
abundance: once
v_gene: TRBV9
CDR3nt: TGTGCCAGCAGCGTAGAGTGGACGGGAGCGCTCGAGGAGCAGTACTTC
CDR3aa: CASSVEWTGALEEQYF

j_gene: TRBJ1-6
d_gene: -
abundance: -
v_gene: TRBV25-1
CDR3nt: TGTGCCAGCAGAATGGGGAGGTCCCTCCACTTT
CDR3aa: CASRMGRSLHF